The sequence of this T cell receptor (beta chain) was determined in a study of shared clonotypes between healthy human individuals (dated by TCRdb to about 2020). Regarding the complete study: The cohort comprised two women and a few men aged 18 to 49 years. Per donor, three plates each were used for CD4 naive and CD4 memory, two for CD8 naive, and one for CD8 memory. The study deeply sequenced blood TCR repertoires of five healthy adults to estimate repertoire size and the extent of clonotype sharing between individuals. To increase sequencing depth and limit assay-specific biases, TCR repertoire library preparation and sequencing were carried out by different laboratories using diverse techniques. Each donor's leukapheresis produced roughly between roughly 0.85 and 9.5 billion PBMCs.

The donors were healthy, HIV-negative adults who had no recently reported acute infections or vaccinations. Every donor was a Caucasian adult residing in Nashville, Tennessee, USA. CD4+ T cells were enriched by magnetic negative selection; naive cells were then positively selected on CD45RA, and the negative fraction formed the memory subset. After blood collection by leukapheresis, PBMCs were isolated using Ficoll-Histopaque density gradient centrifugation and then cryopreserved in the vapor phase of liquid nitrogen. Purity and quantity of every magnetically sorted T cell population were checked by analytical flow cytometry. From each sorted fraction, genomic DNA was isolated and quantified by UV absorbance on a Nanodrop 2000c. With respect to this clone: Its antigen is currently not known. Per-nucleotide qualities are absent, and no much larger clonotype sits a single base away.

Using the deep immunoSEQ assay, TCR CDR3 regions were amplified from genomic DNA by multiplex PCR. Extracted genomic DNA from each cell subset was spread evenly across all wells of several immunoSEQ 96-well plates, with each plate serving as a replicate. For sorted subsets, each replicate PCR was loaded with 200 ng genomic DNA, equivalent to approximately 33,000 T cell genomes. Purified libraries were quantified with a Qubit 3.0 fluorometer, sized on a Bioanalyzer 2100, and re-quantified with the KAPA Library Quantification kit. Each immunoSEQ 96-well plate was sequenced on its own single-read 150-cycle Illumina NextSeq 550 flow cell. On the authors' methods: Because only junctional sequences without quality scores were contained in the immunoSEQ output, filtering matching that applied to full-length reads could not be performed. Sequences were annotated with PyIR, a Python wrapper for IgBLAST v1.9, and V/J genes and CDR3 were assigned using IMGT germline references. Any read was removed if the V/J assignment was weak (E-value above 1e-6), the CDR3 was missing, or the read contained stop codons, out-of-frame junctions, or ambiguous translated residues. V3J clonotypes were defined as sequences sharing an identical inferred V gene, J gene, and CDR3 amino acid sequence. The percentage overlap between two repertoires was calculated by dividing the number of shared unique clonotypes by the size of the smaller repertoire. Three approaches were used to assess repertoire richness: RTK rarefaction, the Chao1 estimator, and Recon v2.1 estimates of unobserved clonotypes. Generation probabilities for all TCRbeta clonotypes obtained by the gDNA method from four donors were computed using OLGA. TCRdb took over this immuneACCESS table, retaining in-frame rearrangements with V and J assigned. Such tables are incomplete; in checked studies, under half of the missing clones stem from an unresolved V gene, and the remainder is unexplained. The D gene and trimming were derived from the DNA, and the V and J assignments and clone size from that table. The sample table holds over a million clones, of which about 98% were seen once. Of the sample, about 0.4% is held by the ten largest clones.

The investigation overall reported the following: Pairwise subsampling led to the expectation that sequencing depth would affect the degree of clonotype sharing among donors. Sharing across several donors was observed for 4.5% to 6.5% of naive CD4, under 4% of naive CD8, over 2% of memory CD4, and around 0.42% of memory CD8 clonotypes. Larger estimated clonotype richness was generally found for naive subsets than for memory subsets. Rarefaction of sorted-subset datasets indicated incomplete sequencing despite the large sequencing depth. Because the study included only a small number of donors, the genetic and exposure-history diversity represented was limited. Higher generation probabilities were observed for clonotypes shared by all four sorted-subset donors than for non-shared clonotypes. Sampling was limited to blood, and TCR repertoires in tissue likely differ from TCR repertoires in blood.

Relative to germline, V is 3 bases shorter and J is 7 bases shorter, with 10 bases between their ends. From the cysteine up to the phenylalanine, the CDR3 has a length of 13 residues. Only the CDR3 region is kept as DNA, spanning 39 bases read in frame from base 1. As encoded in the germline V gene (reference sequence), CDR1 is LNHDA while CDR2 is SQIVND. The chain is made from TRBV19 and TRBJ2-1; perhaps TRBD2 is the D gene, with 5 bases matching. The material sequenced was naive CD4+ T cells sorted from blood. The cell subset or site label for this specimen denotes: CD45RA+ positively selected. This clonotype was obtained from a man younger than 45 in good health. The CDR3 reads as follows: CASSILGRNEQFF. The sequenced DNA is TGTGCCAGTAGTATTTTGGGGAGAAATGAGCAGTTCTTC.